Each of the 21 T cell receptor beta chains below was sequenced from the same sample in a study of blood T cells in healthy people across ages. For the second PCR, which ran for 7 to 11 cycles, a sample-barcoded 5' primer and a J-beta primer mix were used. TCRdb re-analysed the 5' RACE reads in MiXCR, keeping a single row per CDR3 protein. Counted here are some 700,000 distinct CDR3 sequences, roughly two fifths occurring once; the ten biggest clones make up 20% to 25%. The sequenced sample was blood. The source is a woman aged 55-69 years in good health.

With regard to this clonotype: A read error may explain this, as a much larger clone is one base away. This chain joins TRBV6-5 and TRBJ2-4; the D gene is possibly TRBD1 (6 bases). CDR1 and CDR2 (germline): MNHEY, SVGAGI. The CDR3 totals 15 residues. CDR3 sequence (DNA): TGTGCCAGCAGCCCCGGACAGCTAGCCAAAAGCATTCAGTACTTC. Protein: CASSPGQLAKSIQYF.

This clonotype showed up many times. The chain is built from TRBV15 and TRBJ2-1, with D perhaps matching TRBD2 (6 bases). Trimming took 5 bases from V and 3 from J, leaving 14 bases between them. The CDR3 contains 15 residues. CDR1 LNHNV and CDR2 YYDKDF come from the germline V gene (reference sequence). The CDR3 DNA follows: TGTGCCACCAGCCCCGGGGGAATCGGCTACAATGAGCAGTTCTTC. Encoded protein: CATSPGGIGYNEQFF.

This clonotype turned up a few times. This chain connects TRBV20-1 to TRBJ2-1, with 8 bases lining up with TRBD2. This CDR3 region has 14 residues. The V and J ends lost 3 bases and 8 bases, in that order; junction bases with no gene match: 9. Germline values: CDR1 DFQATT, CDR2 SNEGSKA (reference sequence). The CDR3 DNA follows: TGCAGTGCTAGGCGGGCTAGCGGGCAGGATGAGCAGTTCTTC. Residues: CSARRASGQDEQFF.

This clonotype came up a few times. The chain recombines TRBV3-1 with TRBJ2-1; D is perhaps TRBD2 (6 bases). V was trimmed by 1 base and J by 6 bases, leaving 13 bases between them. Germline CDR1 and CDR2: LGHDT and YNNKEL (reference sequence). This CDR3 spans 15 amino acids. The CDR3 region has the DNA TGTGCCAGCAGCCAAGTGGCTCTGGGAGGCAATGAGCAGTTCTTC. Its translation is CASSQVALGGNEQFF.

This chain uses TRBV7-2 with TRBJ2-3, with a weak D call TRBD1 (5 bases). V was clipped by 8 bases and J by 1 base, with 19 bases between them. CDR3 size: 16 residues. Germline lookup yields CDR1 SGHTA and CDR2 FQGNSA. CDR3 bases: TGTGCCAGCGGCCACGGGCAGGGATTGCGCACAGATACGCAGTATTTT. This encodes CASGHGQGLRTDTQYF.

V is TRBV27 and J is TRBJ2-3; D might be TRBD2 (5 bases). Trimming cost V 2 bases and J 4 bases, with 13 bases left between them. Germline-derived CDR1 and CDR2 are MNHEY and SMNVEV (reference sequence). This CDR3 region has 15 residues. This CDR3 reads CASSLRARGADTQYF. The CDR3 DNA reads TGTGCCAGCAGTTTACGGGCACGGGGAGCAGATACGCAGTATTTT.

As regards this clonotype: An end of the junction does not agree with germline; a read error may underlie this. The chain combines TRBV7-2 with TRBJ2-3, with 13 bases lining up with TRBD2. Germline lookup yields CDR1 SGHTA and CDR2 FQGNSA. This CDR3 is built from 18 residues. The CDR3 DNA reads as TGTGCCAGCAGCGACGGACTAGCGGGAGTCATCAGCGCAGATACGCGGTATTTT. Its protein product is CASSDGLAGVISADTRYF.

The chain carries TRBV25-1 and TRBJ1-4; no clear D gene. The V gene lost 1 base and the J gene lost 6 bases, with 12 bases spanning the gap. Per germline, CDR1 MGHDK and CDR2 SYGVNS. CDR3 length: 15 residues. The CDR3 protein is CASSEFGSGDEKLFF. CDR3 nucleotides: TGTGCCAGCAGTGAATTTGGGTCCGGAGATGAAAAACTGTTTTTT.

V usage is TRBV4-3 and J usage is TRBJ2-5, with D perhaps being TRBD1 or TRBD2 (6 bases each). The germline CDR1 and CDR2 sequences are LGHNA and YSLEER. The CDR3 is 16 residues long. Between the trimmed V and J ends, which lost 0 bases and 5 bases, there was a span of 16 bases. The CDR3 sequence is CASSQEVGRGGETQYF. The CDR3 DNA follows: TGCGCCAGCAGCCAAGAAGTCGGCAGGGGAGGTGAGACCCAGTACTTC.

Regarding this clonotype: A much larger clone lies one base from this, so it may be a read error. The chain combines TRBV9 with TRBJ2-5, with 12 bases that match TRBD2. Trimming removed 3 bases from V and 11 bases from J; junction bases left unmatched: 14. Germline V gene sequence: CDR1 SGDLS, CDR2 YYNGEE. This CDR3 has 16 amino acids. The CDR3 protein is CASSGPILAGGNEQYF. The DNA for the CDR3 is TGTGCCAGCAGCGGCCCCATACTAGCGGGAGGCAATGAGCAGTACTTC. Full variable domain (rest looked up from reference TRBV9 and TRBJ2-5): DSGVTQTPKHLITATGQRVTLRCSPRSGDLSVYWYQQSLDQGLQFLIQYYNGEERAKGNILERFSAQQFPDLHSELNLSSLELGDSALYFCASSGPILAGGNEQYFGPGTRLLVL.

The chain is built from TRBV29-1 and TRBJ2-1; D is uncertain. The CDR3 runs to 11 residues. Germline V gene data show CDR1 as SQVTM and CDR2 as ANQGSEA. Trimming removed 5 bases from V and 7 bases from J, with 9 bases in between. The CDR3 spells CSVSILNEQFF. The CDR3 region has the DNA TGCAGCGTTTCGATCTTAAATGAGCAGTTCTTC.

CDR3 loop: CASSQDLNSPLHF. In DNA form, the CDR3 reads TGCGCCAGCAGCCAGGACTTAAATTCACCCCTCCACTTT. The rearrangement joins TRBV4-1 to TRBJ1-6, with D unresolved. The CDR3 runs 13 residues. The germline V gene encodes CDR1 MGHRA and CDR2 YSYEKL. Deletions cut 3 bases from V and 7 bases from J, with 7 bases between.

This clonotype was counted only a few times. The V and J genes are TRBV4-3 and TRBJ2-1, with D perhaps TRBD1 (5 bases). Germline CDR1 reads LGHNA; CDR2 reads YSLEER. This CDR3 comprises 15 residues. V lost 0 bases and J lost 7, with 13 bases in between. CDR3 DNA: TGCGCCAGCAGCCAAGATGCGGAGCCAGGGAATGAGCAGTTCTTC. It translates to CASSQDAEPGNEQFF.

V gene TRBV20-1 combines with J gene TRBJ2-7; TRBD1 matches 9 bases. From germline, CDR1 is DFQATT and CDR2 SNEGSKA (reference sequence). The CDR3 has 11 amino acids. With V trimmed by 5 bases and J by 6 bases, 2 bases remained unmatched. CDR3 sequence (DNA): TGCAGTGCTCCGACAGGGGGCGAGCAGTACTTC. This codes for CSAPTGGEQYF.

This rearrangement joins TRBV7-2 to TRBJ2-5; 9 bases align to TRBD2. The end of the DNA is better explained by TRBJ2-1, so the J call may be wrong. The CDR3 is made up of 15 amino acids. The germline CDR1 and CDR2 sequences are SGHTA and FQGNSA. The CDR3 reads CASSLGAGGRETQFF. DNA of the CDR3: TGTGCCAGCAGCTTAGGGGCGGGGGGGCGAGAGACCCAGTTCTTC.

This chain connects TRBV29-1 to TRBJ2-7; 8 positions match TRBD2. V lost 2 bases, J lost 4 bases, and 7 bases stayed unmatched. Germline-derived CDR1 and CDR2 are SQVTM and ANQGSEA. CDR3 length: 14 amino acids. The CDR3 DNA sequence: TGCAGCGTTGAATTAGCGGGGTTAATTTACGAGCAGTACTTC. Residues: CSVELAGLIYEQYF.

The CDR3 region is CASSLAQRGVSQQFF. The CDR3 DNA sequence: TGTGCCAGCAGTTTAGCGCAGCGGGGGGTCTCGCAGCAGTTCTTC. The rearrangement joins TRBV12-3 or TRBV12-4 to TRBJ2-1, with 9 bases that match TRBD2. The CDR3 covers 15 residues. V dropped 0 bases and J dropped 11; count of bases not matched to a gene: 8.

The rearrangement uses TRBV6-1 and TRBJ1-5; D ambiguous. Germline-derived CDR1 and CDR2 are MNHNS and SASEGT. The CDR3 runs 11 residues. Trimming shortened V by 3 bases and J by 5 bases, and 2 bases separated the two germline ends. The CDR3 reads CASSDYQPQHF. CDR3 nucleotides: TGTGCCAGCAGTGACTATCAGCCCCAGCATTTT.

This clonotype was counted a few times. DNA of the CDR3: TGTGCCAGCAGCCAGATGGGCGGAGCGGGGGCTGCCAAAAACATTCAGTACTTC. This gives the protein CASSQMGGAGAAKNIQYF. The chain employs TRBV3-1 and TRBJ2-4; 8 positions match TRBD2. Germline V CDR1 and CDR2: LGHDT, YNNKEL (reference sequence). CDR3 length: 18 amino acids. The trim removed 3 bases at V and 1 base at J, leaving 11 bases unmatched.

The V and J genes are TRBV7-9 and TRBJ2-7; D remains ambiguous. V gave up 2 bases and J gave up 3 bases, with 8 bases separating them. This CDR3 has 13 residues. CDR1 and CDR2 from the germline V gene are SEHNR and FQNEAQ (reference sequence). The CDR3 DNA sequence: TGTGCCAGCAGCTTACGGGTAGACTACGAGCAGTACTTC. This encodes CASSLRVDYEQYF.

Concerning this clonotype: This may be a read error: a much more frequent sequence differs by one nucleotide. The chain is built from TRBV10-3 and TRBJ2-4; 7 nucleotides agree with TRBD2. Near its end, the DNA agrees better with TRBJ2-7, so the J call may be wrong. CDR1 is ENHRY, CDR2 SYGVKD, per germline. This CDR3 contains 13 residues. CDR3 in amino acids: CAISSGNSYEQYF. Written as DNA, the CDR3 is TGTGCCATCAGTAGCGGGAATAGCTACGAGCAGTACTTC.